In this sample, the clone carrying this T cell receptor beta chain turned up once. These data belong to a study of blood T cell repertoires in COVID-19. Study details: Cohort 3 donors counted as recovered after two negative PCRs, clearance, or resolved symptoms. There were acute and convalescent COVID-19 samples, and they came from the United States, Italy and Spain.

The data were produced by immunoSEQ multiplex PCR, yet TCRdb's version contains in-frame clones alone and is incomplete. Of a few hundred thousand clones in the sample, less than 90% were seen once. From germline, CDR1 is KGHSH and CDR2 LQKENI. The CDR3 runs 13 residues. V gave up 8 bases and J gave up 5 bases, with 16 bases separating them. Cohorts were based on clinical histories the participants reported. V is TRBV18 and J is TRBJ2-7, with a possible D match to TRBD2 (7 bases). The sequenced sample consisted of PBMCs or T cells enriched from blood (not recorded which). This TCR was sampled from a woman aged 50 to 65 in a cohort exposed to, infected with or recovered from COVID-19 (not recorded which). The CDR3 region is CASATGGVNEQYF. For the CDR3, the DNA is TGTGCCAGCGCGACGGGGGGCGTGAACGAGCAGTACTTC.